This T cell receptor beta chain derives from a study of blood T cells in healthy people across ages. Study-wide results and caveats: Observed TCR beta diversity per million T cells went down as age went up. This fall followed a roughly linear course with age.

Alongside a J-beta primer mix, a sample-barcoded 5' primer served in a second PCR lasting about 7 to 12 cycles. Each CDR3 protein gets one entry after TCRdb re-called the 5' RACE reads with MiXCR. In the table there are about 290,000 distinct CDR3 sequences, 25% to 30% of which are singletons. Note on this clonotype: No antigen is known for it.

The source is a woman between 65 and 79 years old in good health. Sequencing was carried out using blood.

The DNA of the CDR3 is TGTGCCAGCAGCCATGGTGCGGGAATCTACGAGCAGTACTTC. Translating it yields CASSHGAGIYEQYF. This sequence joins TRBV7-2 and TRBJ2-1, with D possibly being TRBD2 (6 bases). The tail of the sequence fits TRBJ2-7 better, so the J call may be wrong. Germline CDR1 is SGHTA and CDR2 is FQGNSA. The CDR3 runs 14 residues.